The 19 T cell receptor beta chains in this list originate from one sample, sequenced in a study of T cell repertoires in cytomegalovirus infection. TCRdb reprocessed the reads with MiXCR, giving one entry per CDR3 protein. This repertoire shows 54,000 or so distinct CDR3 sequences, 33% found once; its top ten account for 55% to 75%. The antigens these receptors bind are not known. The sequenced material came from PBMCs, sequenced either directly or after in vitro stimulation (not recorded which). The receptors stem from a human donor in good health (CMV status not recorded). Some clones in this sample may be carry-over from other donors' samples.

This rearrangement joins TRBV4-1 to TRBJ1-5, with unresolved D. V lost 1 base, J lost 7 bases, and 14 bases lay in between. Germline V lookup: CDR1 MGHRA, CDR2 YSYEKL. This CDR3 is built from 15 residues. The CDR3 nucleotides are TGCGCCAGCAGCCAAGTTTTGGCTCCGCGGCAGCCCCAGCATTTT. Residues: CASSQVLAPRQPQHF.

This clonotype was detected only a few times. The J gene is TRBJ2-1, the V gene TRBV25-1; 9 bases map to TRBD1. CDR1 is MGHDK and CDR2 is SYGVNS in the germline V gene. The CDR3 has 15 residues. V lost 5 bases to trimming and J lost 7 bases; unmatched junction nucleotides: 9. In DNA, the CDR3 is TGTGCCAGCAGTTACCGGGACAGGGATTTAAATGAGCAGTTCTTC. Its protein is CASSYRDRDLNEQFF.

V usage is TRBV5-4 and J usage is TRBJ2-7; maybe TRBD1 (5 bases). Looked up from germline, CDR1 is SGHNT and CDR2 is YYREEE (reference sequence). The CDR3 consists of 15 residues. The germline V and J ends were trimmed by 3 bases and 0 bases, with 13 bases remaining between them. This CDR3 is CASSSDSLSSYEQYF. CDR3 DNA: TGTGCCAGCAGCTCAGACAGCCTAAGCTCCTACGAGCAGTACTTC.

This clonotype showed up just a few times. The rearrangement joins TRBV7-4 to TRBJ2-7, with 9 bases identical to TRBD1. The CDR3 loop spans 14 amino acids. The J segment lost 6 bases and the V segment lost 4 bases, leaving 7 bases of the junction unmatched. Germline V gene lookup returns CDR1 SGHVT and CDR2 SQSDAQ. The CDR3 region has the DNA TGTGCCAGCAGCTCGGGGGACAGGGAGGGCGAGCAGTACTTC. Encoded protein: CASSSGDREGEQYF.

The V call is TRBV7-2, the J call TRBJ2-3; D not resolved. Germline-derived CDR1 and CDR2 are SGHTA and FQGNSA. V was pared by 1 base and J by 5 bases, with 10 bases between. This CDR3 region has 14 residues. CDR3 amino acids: CASSLGGIEDTQYF. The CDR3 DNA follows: TGTGCCAGCAGCTTAGGGGGAATTGAAGATACGCAGTATTTT.

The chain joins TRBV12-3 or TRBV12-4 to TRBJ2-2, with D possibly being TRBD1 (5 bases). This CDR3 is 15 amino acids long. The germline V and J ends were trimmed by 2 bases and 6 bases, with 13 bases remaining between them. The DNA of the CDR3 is TGTGCCAGCAGTTTAAGGCCAGGGATGGCCGGGGAGCTGTTTTTT. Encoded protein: CASSLRPGMAGELFF.

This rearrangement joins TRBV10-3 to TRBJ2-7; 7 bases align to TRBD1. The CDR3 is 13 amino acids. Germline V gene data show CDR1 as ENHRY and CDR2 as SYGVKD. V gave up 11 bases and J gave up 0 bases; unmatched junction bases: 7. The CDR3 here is CACRGQSSYEQYF. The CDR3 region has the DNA TGTGCCTGCCGGGGACAGAGCTCCTACGAGCAGTACTTC.

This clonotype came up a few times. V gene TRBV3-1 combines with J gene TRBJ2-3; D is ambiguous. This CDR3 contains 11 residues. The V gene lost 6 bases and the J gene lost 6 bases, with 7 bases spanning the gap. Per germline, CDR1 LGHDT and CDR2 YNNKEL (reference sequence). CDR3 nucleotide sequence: TGTGCCAGCAGGAGTAGGGATACGCAGTATTTT. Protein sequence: CASRSRDTQYF.

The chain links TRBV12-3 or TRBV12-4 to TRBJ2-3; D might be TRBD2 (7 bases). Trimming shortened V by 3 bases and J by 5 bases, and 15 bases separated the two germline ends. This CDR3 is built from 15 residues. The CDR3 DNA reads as TGTGCCAGCAGTTTTGGGCGGGGGCCGGGAGATACGCAGTATTTT. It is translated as CASSFGRGPGDTQYF.

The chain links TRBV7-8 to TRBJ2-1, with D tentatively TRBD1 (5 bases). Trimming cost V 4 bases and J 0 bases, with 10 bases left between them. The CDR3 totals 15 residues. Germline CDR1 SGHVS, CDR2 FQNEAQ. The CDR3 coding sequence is TGTGCCAGCAGCTGGGGCCTTGACTCCTACAATGAGCAGTTCTTC. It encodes CASSWGLDSYNEQFF.

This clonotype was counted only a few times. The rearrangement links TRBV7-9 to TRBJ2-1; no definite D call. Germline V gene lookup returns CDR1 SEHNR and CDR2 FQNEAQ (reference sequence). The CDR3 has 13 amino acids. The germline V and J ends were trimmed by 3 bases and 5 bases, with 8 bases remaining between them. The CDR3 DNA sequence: TGTGCCAGCAGCTTGCGCAATAACAATGAGCAGTTCTTC. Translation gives CASSLRNNNEQFF.

CDR3 bases: TGTGCCAGCAGCCCGAGACAGGGGGCCGGGGCCAACGTCCTGACTTTC. Protein product: CASSPRQGAGANVLTF. The gene calls are TRBV11-2 and TRBJ2-6; 10 bases line up with TRBD1. The CDR3 has 16 residues. Germline V gives CDR1 SGHAT, CDR2 FQNNGV. V shed 5 bases, J shed 4 bases, and the junction held 5 bases outside the gene matches.

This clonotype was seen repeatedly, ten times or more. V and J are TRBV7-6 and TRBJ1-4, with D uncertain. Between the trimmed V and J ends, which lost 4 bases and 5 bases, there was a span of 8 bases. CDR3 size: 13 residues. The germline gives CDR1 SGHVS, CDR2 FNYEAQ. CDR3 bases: TGTGCCAGCAGCTCCACGTCCAATGAAAAACTGTTTTTT. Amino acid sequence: CASSSTSNEKLFF.

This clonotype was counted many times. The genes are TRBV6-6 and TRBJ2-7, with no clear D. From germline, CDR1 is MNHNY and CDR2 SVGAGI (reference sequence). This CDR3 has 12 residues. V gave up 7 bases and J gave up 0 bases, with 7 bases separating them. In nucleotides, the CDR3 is TGTGCCAGCACGCAGGTCTCCTACGAGCAGTACTTC. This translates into CASTQVSYEQYF.

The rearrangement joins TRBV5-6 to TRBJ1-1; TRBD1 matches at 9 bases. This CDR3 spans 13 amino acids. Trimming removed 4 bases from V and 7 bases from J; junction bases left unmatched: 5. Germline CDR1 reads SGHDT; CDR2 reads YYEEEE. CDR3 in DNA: TGTGCCAGCAGCCAGGACAGGGGAAATGAAGCTTTCTTT. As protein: CASSQDRGNEAFF.

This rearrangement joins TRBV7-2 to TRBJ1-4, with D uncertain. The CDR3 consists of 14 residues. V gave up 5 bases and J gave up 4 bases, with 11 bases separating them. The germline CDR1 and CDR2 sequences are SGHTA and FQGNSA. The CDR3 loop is CASSQGGINEKLFF. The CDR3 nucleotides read TGTGCCAGCAGCCAAGGAGGGATTAATGAAAAACTGTTTTTT.

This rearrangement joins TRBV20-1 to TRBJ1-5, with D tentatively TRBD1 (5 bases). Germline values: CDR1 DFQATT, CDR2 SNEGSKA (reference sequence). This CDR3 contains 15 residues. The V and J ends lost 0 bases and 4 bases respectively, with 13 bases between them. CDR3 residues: CSAREGPWGNQPQHF. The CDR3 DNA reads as TGCAGTGCTAGAGAGGGGCCGTGGGGGAATCAGCCCCAGCATTTT.

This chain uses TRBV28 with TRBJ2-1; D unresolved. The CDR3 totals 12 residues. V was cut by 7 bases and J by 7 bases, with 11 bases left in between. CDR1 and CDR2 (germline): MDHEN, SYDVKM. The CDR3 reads CASTINGNEQFF. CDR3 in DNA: TGTGCCAGCACCATCAACGGGAATGAGCAGTTCTTC.

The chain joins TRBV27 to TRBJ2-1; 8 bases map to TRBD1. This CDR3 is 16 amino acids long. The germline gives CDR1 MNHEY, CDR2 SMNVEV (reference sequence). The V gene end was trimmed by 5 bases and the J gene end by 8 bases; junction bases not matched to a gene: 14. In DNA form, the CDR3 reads TGTGCCAGCAGTCGCCCCCTTAGGACAGGGAAGGATGAGCAGTTCTTC. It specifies CASSRPLRTGKDEQFF.